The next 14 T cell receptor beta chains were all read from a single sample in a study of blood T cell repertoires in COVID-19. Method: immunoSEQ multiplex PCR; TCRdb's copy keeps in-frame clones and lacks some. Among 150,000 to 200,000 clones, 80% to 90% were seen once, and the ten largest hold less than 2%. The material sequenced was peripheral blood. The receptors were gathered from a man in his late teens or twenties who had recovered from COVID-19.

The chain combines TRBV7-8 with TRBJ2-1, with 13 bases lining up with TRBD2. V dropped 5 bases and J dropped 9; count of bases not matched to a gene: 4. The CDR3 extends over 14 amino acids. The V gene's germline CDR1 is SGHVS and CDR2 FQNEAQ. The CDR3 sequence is CASSGTSGNPEQFF. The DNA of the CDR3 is TGTGCCAGCAGCGGGACTAGCGGGAACCCTGAGCAGTTCTTC.

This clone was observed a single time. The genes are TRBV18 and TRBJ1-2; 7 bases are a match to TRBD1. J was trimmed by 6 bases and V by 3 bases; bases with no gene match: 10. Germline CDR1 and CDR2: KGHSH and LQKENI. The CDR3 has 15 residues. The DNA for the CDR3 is TGTGCCAGCTCACCGGGGACAGAAGAAAAAAATGGCTACACCTTC. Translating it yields CASSPGTEEKNGYTF.

The CDR3 DNA follows: TGCGCCAGCAGCCAAGATCGCACTAGCGGGAGAGTAACAGATACGCAGTATTTT. It encodes CASSQDRTSGRVTDTQYF. The chain couples TRBV4-3 to TRBJ2-3; 11 bases fit TRBD2. Losses at the gene ends were 0 bases for V and 3 bases for J; bases not matched to a gene: 8. CDR1 and CDR2 (germline): LGHNA, YSLEER. The CDR3 has 18 amino acids.

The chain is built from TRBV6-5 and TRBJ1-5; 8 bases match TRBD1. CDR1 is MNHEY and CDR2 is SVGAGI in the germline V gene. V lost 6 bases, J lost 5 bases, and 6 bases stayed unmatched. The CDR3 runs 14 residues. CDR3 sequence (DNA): TGTGCCAGCAGATTAAGACAGGGGTATCAGCCCCAGCATTTT. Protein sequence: CASRLRQGYQPQHF.

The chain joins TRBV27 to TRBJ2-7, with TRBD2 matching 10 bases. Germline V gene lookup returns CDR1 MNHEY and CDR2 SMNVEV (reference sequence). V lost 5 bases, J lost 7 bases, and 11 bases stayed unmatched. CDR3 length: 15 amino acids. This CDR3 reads CASSASGSKLWEQYF. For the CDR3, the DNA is TGTGCCAGCAGTGCTAGCGGGAGTAAATTGTGGGAGCAGTACTTC.

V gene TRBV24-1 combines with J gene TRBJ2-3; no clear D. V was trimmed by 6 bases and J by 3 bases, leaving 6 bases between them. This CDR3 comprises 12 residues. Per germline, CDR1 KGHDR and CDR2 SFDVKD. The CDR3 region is CATSSTTDTQYF. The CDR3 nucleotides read TGTGCCACCAGTTCCACAACAGATACGCAGTATTTT.

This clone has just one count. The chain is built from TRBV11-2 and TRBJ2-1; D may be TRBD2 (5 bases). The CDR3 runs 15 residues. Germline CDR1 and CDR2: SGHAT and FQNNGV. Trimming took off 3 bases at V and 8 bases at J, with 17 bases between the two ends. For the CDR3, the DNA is TGTGCCAGCAGCTTCGGAACGGGGAGCATGGATGAGCAGTTCTTC. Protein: CASSFGTGSMDEQFF.

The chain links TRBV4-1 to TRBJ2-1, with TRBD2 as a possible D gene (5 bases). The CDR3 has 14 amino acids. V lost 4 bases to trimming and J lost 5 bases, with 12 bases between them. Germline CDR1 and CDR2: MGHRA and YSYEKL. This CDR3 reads CASSREHNNNEQFF. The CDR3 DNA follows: TGCGCCAGCAGCCGGGAGCACAATAACAATGAGCAGTTCTTC.

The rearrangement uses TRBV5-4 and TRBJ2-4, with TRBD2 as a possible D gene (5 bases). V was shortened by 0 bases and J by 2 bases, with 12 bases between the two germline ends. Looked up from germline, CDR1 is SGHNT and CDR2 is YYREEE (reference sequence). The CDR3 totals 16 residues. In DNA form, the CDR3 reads TGTGCCAGCAGCTTGGAACAGACTATATCCAAAAACATTCAGTACTTC. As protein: CASSLEQTISKNIQYF.

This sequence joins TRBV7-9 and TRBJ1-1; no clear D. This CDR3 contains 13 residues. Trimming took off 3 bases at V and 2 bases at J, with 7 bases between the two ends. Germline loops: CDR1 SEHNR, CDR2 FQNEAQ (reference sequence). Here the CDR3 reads CASSFQENTEAFF. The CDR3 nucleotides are TGTGCCAGCAGCTTTCAGGAAAACACTGAAGCTTTCTTT.

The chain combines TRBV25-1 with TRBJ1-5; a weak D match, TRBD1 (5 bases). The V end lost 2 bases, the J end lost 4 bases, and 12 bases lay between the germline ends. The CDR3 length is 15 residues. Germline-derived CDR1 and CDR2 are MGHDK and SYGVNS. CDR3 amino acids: CASSEMAGINQPQHF. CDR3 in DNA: TGTGCCAGCAGTGAAATGGCAGGGATTAATCAGCCCCAGCATTTT.

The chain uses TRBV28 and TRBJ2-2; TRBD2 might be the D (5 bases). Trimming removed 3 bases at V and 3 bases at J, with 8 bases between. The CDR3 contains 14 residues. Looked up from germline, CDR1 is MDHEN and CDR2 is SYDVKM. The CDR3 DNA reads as TGTGCCAGCAGTTTGGCCGGGGACACCGGGGAGCTGTTTTTT. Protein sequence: CASSLAGDTGELFF.

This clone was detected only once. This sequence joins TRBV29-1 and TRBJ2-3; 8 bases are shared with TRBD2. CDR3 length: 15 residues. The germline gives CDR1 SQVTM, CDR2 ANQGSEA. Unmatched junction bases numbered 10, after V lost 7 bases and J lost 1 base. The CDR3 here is CSGRRRAGGTDTQYF. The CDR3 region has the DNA TGCAGCGGCCGAAGAAGAGCGGGGGGCACAGATACGCAGTATTTT.

The CDR3 reads CASSLSPRHEQFF. The CDR3 DNA sequence: TGTGCCAGCAGCTTATCGCCGAGGCATGAGCAGTTCTTC. The chain uses TRBV7-9 and TRBJ2-1; no reliable D call. The CDR3 contains 13 residues. V lost 2 bases, J lost 8 bases, and 10 bases lay in between. The germline CDR1 and CDR2 sequences are SEHNR and FQNEAQ (reference sequence).